Below are 18 T cell receptor beta chains sequenced from a single sample in a study of a mutant IDH1 vaccine in newly diagnosed glioma. The assay was immunoSEQ multiplex PCR, and TCRdb's table has in-frame clones only and misses some. The repertoire holds roughly 68,000 clones, with roughly 78% as singletons. Time point described: baseline, week 1 (first vaccination visit). Treatment described: pre-vaccination baseline after standard-of-care therapy. The sample here was PBMCs, taken from a glioma patient treated with radiotherapy, temozolomide or both. These receptors were collected from a middle-aged man with glioma.

This clone was counted only a few times. This rearrangement joins TRBV2 to TRBJ2-4; perhaps TRBD1 as D (6 bases). V was cut by 5 bases and J by 7 bases, with 24 bases left in between. The CDR3 loop spans 17 amino acids. The germline V gene encodes CDR1 SNHLY and CDR2 FYNNEI. CDR3 region: CASSFTGWGSLENIQYF. The CDR3 nucleotides are TGTGCCAGCAGTTTTACAGGGTGGGGGTCGTTGGAGAACATTCAGTACTTC. Variable domain in full (rest from reference TRBV2 and TRBJ2-4): EPEVTQTPSHQVTQMGQEVILRCVPISNHLYFYWYRQILGQKVEFLVSFYNNEISEKSEIFDDQFSVERPDGSNFTLKIRSTKLEDSAMYFCASSFTGWGSLENIQYFGAGTRLSVL.

This clone was seen just once. This chain uses TRBV6-5 with TRBJ1-5, with TRBD1 matching over 8 bases. The CDR3 is made up of 13 amino acids. With V trimmed by 10 bases and J by 7 bases, 9 bases remained unmatched. CDR1 MNHEY and CDR2 SVGAGI come from the germline V gene. The CDR3 coding sequence is TGTGCCACTTCTGACAGGGGAGGCCAGCCCCAGCATTTT. Translated, it gives CATSDRGGQPQHF.

The chain is built from TRBV20-1 and TRBJ1-2; 9 bases are a match to TRBD1. This CDR3 is built from 11 residues. The V and J ends lost 6 bases and 8 bases, in that order; junction bases with no gene match: 4. Germline V gene data show CDR1 as DFQATT and CDR2 as SNEGSKA (reference sequence). CDR3 protein: CSATGGLGYTF. CDR3 in DNA: TGCAGTGCCACAGGGGGCTTGGGCTACACCTTC.

J is TRBJ2-3 and V is TRBV5-4; TRBD2 aligns across 11 bases. With 5 bases clipped from V and 2 bases from J, the junction kept 7 bases outside the gene matches. The germline V gene has CDR1 SGHNT and CDR2 YYREEE (reference sequence). There are 16 residues in the CDR3. CDR3 sequence: CASRRTSGGDTDTQYF. Written as DNA, the CDR3 is TGTGCCAGCAGGCGAACTAGCGGGGGAGACACAGATACGCAGTATTTT.

The chain joins TRBV19 to TRBJ2-1; weak D call: TRBD2 (5 bases). V lost 3 bases, J lost 5 bases, and 11 bases lay in between. This CDR3 is 14 amino acids long. The germline gives CDR1 LNHDA, CDR2 SQIVND (reference sequence). In DNA form, the CDR3 reads TGTGCCAGTAGTATCGGTCCGGGAAACAATGAGCAGTTCTTC. Its protein product is CASSIGPGNNEQFF.

This clone was detected once. This sequence joins TRBV6-1 and TRBJ1-4; 7 nucleotides align to TRBD1. CDR1 and CDR2 from the germline V gene are MNHNS and SASEGT. V lost 6 bases, J lost 8 bases, and 6 bases stayed unmatched. This CDR3 is 13 amino acids long. CDR3 residues: CASRQVQGEKLFF. The CDR3 bases are TGTGCCAGCAGACAGGTACAGGGGGAAAAACTGTTTTTT.

This clone is a singleton in its sample. V gene TRBV4-1 combines with J gene TRBJ1-2, with 11 bases fitting TRBD1. This CDR3 is 16 amino acids long. The V and J ends lost 2 bases and 3 bases, in that order; junction bases with no gene match: 5. Germline V gives CDR1 MGHRA, CDR2 YSYEKL. CDR3 bases: TGCGCCAGCAGCCAACTCGGACAGGGGGCAGACTATGGCTACACCTTC. The encoded protein is CASSQLGQGADYGYTF.

For the CDR3, the DNA is TGTGCCAGCAGCTCGACAACAACTAATGAAAAACTGTTTTTT. Translated, it gives CASSSTTTNEKLFF. This chain uses TRBV7-9 with TRBJ1-4; D ambiguous. CDR1 and CDR2 (germline): SEHNR, FQNEAQ (reference sequence). Trimming cost V 4 bases and J 0 bases, with 6 bases left between them. The CDR3 length is 14 residues.

V usage is TRBV6-1 and J usage is TRBJ1-2; D is undetermined. This CDR3 is built from 12 residues. V lost 0 bases, J lost 5 bases, and 4 bases lay in between. Germline V CDR1 and CDR2: MNHNS, SASEGT. As DNA, the CDR3 is TGTGCCAGCAGTGAAGCGTTGTATGGCTACACCTTC. This gives the protein CASSEALYGYTF.

J is TRBJ2-7 and V is TRBV6-6, with a weak D call TRBD2 (5 bases). The CDR3 spans 12 residues. CDR1 MNHNY and CDR2 SVGAGI come from the germline V gene (reference sequence). V was pared by 2 bases and J by 6 bases, with 8 bases between. CDR3 nucleotides: TGTGCCAGCAGTTACGAGGGAATCGAGCAGTACTTC. This sequence encodes CASSYEGIEQYF.

The chain uses TRBV5-6 and TRBJ1-6; 7 bases agree with TRBD1. The CDR3 has 13 residues. V dropped 7 bases and J dropped 8; count of bases not matched to a gene: 6. Germline assignment: CDR1 SGHDT and CDR2 YYEEEE. The CDR3 spells CASARDSYSPLHF. CDR3 DNA: TGTGCCAGCGCTAGGGACAGTTATTCACCCCTCCACTTT.

The sample holds one count of this clone. CDR3 region: CASSVEGGGLETQYF. The CDR3 nucleotides are TGTGCCAGCAGCGTAGAGGGGGGAGGGCTCGAGACCCAGTACTTC. This chain joins TRBV9 and TRBJ2-5, with D possibly matching TRBD2 (7 bases). Germline CDR1 is SGDLS and CDR2 is YYNGEE. The V end was cut by 0 bases, the J end by 5 bases, with 14 bases between. The CDR3 has 15 residues.

Note on this clone: Because the CDR3's place on the DNA is in doubt, the DNA is left out and the CDR3 is given as listed by TCRdb. V is TRBV9 and J is TRBJ2-1; the D call in the table, TRBD2, was not verified against the DNA. Germline values: CDR1 SGDLS, CDR2 YYNGEE. With termini counted, the CDR3 has 13 amino acids. The CDR3 sequence is CASSVAGGTSRIF.

The chain employs TRBV7-9 and TRBJ2-2; D gene uncertain. Trimming removed 2 bases from V and 1 base from J, with 17 bases in between. The CDR3 extends over 18 amino acids. CDR1 and CDR2 from the germline V gene are SEHNR and FQNEAQ (reference sequence). This chain's CDR3 is CASSLSSITPWNTGELFF. The CDR3 region has the DNA TGTGCCAGCAGCTTAAGCAGTATAACACCCTGGAACACCGGGGAGCTGTTTTTT.

This clone was detected only a few times. The chain employs TRBV6-1 and TRBJ2-1; 10 bases match TRBD1. The CDR3 is 13 residues long. Germline CDR1 is MNHNS and CDR2 is SASEGT. V shed 8 bases and J 9 bases; nucleotides not matched to a gene: 7. The CDR3 region is CASRDRGEGEQFF. Here the CDR3 DNA reads TGTGCCAGCCGGGACAGGGGTGAAGGTGAGCAGTTCTTC.

This chain uses TRBV30 with TRBJ1-6, with 7 bases fitting TRBD1. CDR1 and CDR2 (germline): GTSNPN, SVGIG (reference sequence). The CDR3 consists of 14 residues. Trimming took 5 bases from V and 7 from J; bases not matched to a gene: 8. The CDR3 spells CAWQIGTENSPLHF. As DNA, the CDR3 is TGTGCCTGGCAGATCGGGACAGAAAATTCACCCCTCCACTTT.

This rearrangement joins TRBV6-5 to TRBJ1-1, with 10 bases that match TRBD1. CDR1 and CDR2 (germline): MNHEY, SVGAGI. The CDR3 consists of 15 residues. The J segment lost 3 bases and the V segment lost 5 bases, leaving 6 bases of the junction unmatched. The CDR3 sequence: CASSPWDRGYTEAFF. The CDR3 nucleotides read TGTGCCAGCAGTCCCTGGGACAGGGGATACACTGAAGCTTTCTTT.

The chain joins TRBV6-1 to TRBJ2-7; D perhaps matches TRBD1 (6 bases). The length of the CDR3 is 15 residues. The V end lost 4 bases, the J end lost 2 bases, and 15 bases lay between the germline ends. CDR1 and CDR2 (germline): MNHNS, SASEGT. The CDR3 protein is CASSVVRGKAYEQYF. DNA for the CDR3: TGTGCCAGCAGTGTAGTTAGGGGGAAGGCCTACGAGCAGTACTTC.